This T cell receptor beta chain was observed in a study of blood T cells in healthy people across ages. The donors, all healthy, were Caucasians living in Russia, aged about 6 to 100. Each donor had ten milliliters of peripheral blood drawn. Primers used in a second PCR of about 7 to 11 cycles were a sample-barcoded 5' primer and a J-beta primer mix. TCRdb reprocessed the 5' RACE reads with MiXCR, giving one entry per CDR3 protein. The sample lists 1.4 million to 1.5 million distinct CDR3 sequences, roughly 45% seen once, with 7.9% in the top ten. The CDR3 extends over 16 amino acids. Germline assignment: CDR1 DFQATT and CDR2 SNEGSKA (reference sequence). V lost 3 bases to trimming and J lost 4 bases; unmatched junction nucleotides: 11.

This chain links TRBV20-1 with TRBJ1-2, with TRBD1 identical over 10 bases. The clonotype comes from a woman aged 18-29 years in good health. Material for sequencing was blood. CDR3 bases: TGCAGTGCTAGGGATACCGGGACAGGGGCCCTCTATGGCTACACCTTC. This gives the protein CSARDTGTGALYGYTF.